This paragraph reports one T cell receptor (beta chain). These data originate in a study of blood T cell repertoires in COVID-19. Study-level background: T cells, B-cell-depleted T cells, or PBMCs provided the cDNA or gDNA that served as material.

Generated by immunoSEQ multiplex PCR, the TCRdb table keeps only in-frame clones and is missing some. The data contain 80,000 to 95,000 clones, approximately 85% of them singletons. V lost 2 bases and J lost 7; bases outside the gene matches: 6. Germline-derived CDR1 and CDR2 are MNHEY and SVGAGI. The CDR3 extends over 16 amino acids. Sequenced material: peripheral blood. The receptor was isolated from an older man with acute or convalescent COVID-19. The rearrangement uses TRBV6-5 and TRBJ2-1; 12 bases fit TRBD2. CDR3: CASSYRLAGAGNEQFF. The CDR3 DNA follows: TGTGCCAGCAGTTACAGACTAGCGGGAGCAGGAAATGAGCAGTTCTTC.